The following is a T cell receptor beta chain sequence with its context. Assay used: immunoSEQ multiplex PCR; TCRdb lists only in-frame clones, some missing. The sample records roughly 110,000 clones, 80% to 90% being singletons. These data belong to a study of blood T cell repertoires in COVID-19. Whole-study context: Spain, Italy and the United States supplied samples that represented acute and convalescent COVID-19. The cDNA or gDNA used as material had been derived from T cells, B-cell-depleted T cells, or PBMCs.

Trimming took 5 bases from V and 2 from J, leaving 5 bases between them. In germline, CDR1 is SGHAT, CDR2 FQNNGV. CDR3 length: 12 amino acids. The rearrangement uses TRBV11-2 and TRBJ2-3; no firm D call. The receptor comes from a human donor with acute or convalescent COVID-19. The donor label of this sample is uncertain. The specimen was peripheral blood. CDR3 residues: CASSILTDTQYF. The CDR3 region has the DNA TGTGCCAGCAGCATACTCACAGATACGCAGTATTTT.